The rows below give T cell receptor beta chains drawn from one sample of a study of response to subunit inactivated influenza vaccine. TCRdb itself ran the RT-PCR reads through MiXCR, one entry per CDR3 protein. The table shows about 540,000 distinct CDR3 sequences, with roughly 25% occurring only once. This sample also appeared in a second study, on T cells expressing NK-cell markers.

The source was CD4+ T cells sorted from PBMCs, collected less than 13 days after vaccination. The receptors shown here come from a man aged 50 to 59 who received an inactivated influenza vaccine. Each CDR3 is given with its conserved first and last residue. Fields, in order: D gene, J gene, V gene, clone size, CDR3 protein, CDR3 DNA. D genes are given only for firm matches. Expanded clones are given a class, and other clones once, few, many or no size at all.

.,TRBJ2-6,TRBV12-3/TRBV12-4,few,CASSPYGANVLTF,TGTGCCAGCAGTCCGTATGGGGCCAACGTCCTGACTTTC
TRBD2,TRBJ2-3,TRBV7-2,few,CASSHGLAGGQSTQYF,TGTGCCAGCAGCCACGGACTAGCGGGGGGGCAGAGTACGCAGTATTTT
TRBD2,TRBJ2-1,TRBV5-5,many,CASSTSGRSSYNEQFF,TGTGCCAGCAGCACTAGCGGGAGAAGCTCCTACAATGAGCAGTTCTTC
TRBD1,TRBJ1-1,TRBV10-1,few,CASSEFRAGGRSEAFF,TGCGCCAGCAGTGAGTTTCGGGCAGGGGGAAGGTCTGAAGCTTTCTTT
.,TRBJ2-7,TRBV20-1,few,CSARWIGYEQYF,TGCAGTGCTAGATGGATTGGCTACGAGCAGTACTTC
TRBD2,TRBJ2-5,TRBV11-2,.,CASSLAAGGRALETQYF,TGTGCCAGCAGCTTAGCAGCGGGCGGGAGGGCCCTAGAGACCCAGTACTTC
.,TRBJ2-2,TRBV5-1,many,CASSLVAGELFF,TGTGCCAGCAGCTTAGTGGCCGGGGAGCTGTTTTTT
TRBD1,TRBJ2-2,TRBV9,.,CASSVMTGVGELFF,TGTGCCAGCAGCGTAATGACAGGGGTCGGGGAGCTGTTTTTT
.,TRBJ2-7,TRBV7-2,.,CASSLSPGVSEQYF,TGTGCCAGCAGTCTTTCACCGGGAGTCTCCGAGCAGTACTTC
.,TRBJ2-1,TRBV29-1,few,CSALWTTYNEQFF,TGCAGCGCCCTATGGACTACCTACAATGAGCAGTTCTTC
TRBD1,TRBJ1-1,TRBV10-1,few,CASSEYRGLGTEAFF,TGCGCCAGCAGTGAGTACAGGGGGCTTGGGACTGAAGCTTTCTTT
.,TRBJ2-7,TRBV5-1,.,CASSLGDAFYEQYF,TGCGCCAGCAGCTTGGGGGACGCCTTCTACGAGCAGTACTTC
.,TRBJ1-1,TRBV14,.,CASSQRQVTATEAFF,TGTGCCAGCAGCCAAAGGCAGGTAACGGCAACTGAAGCTTTCTTT
.,TRBJ2-3,TRBV7-2,.,CASSSMVGNTDTQYF,TGTGCCAGCAGCTCGATGGTGGGAAACACAGATACGCAGTATTTT
TRBD2,TRBJ2-3,TRBV5-5,many,CASSFAGEADTQYF,TGTGCCAGCAGCTTTGCGGGAGAAGCAGATACGCAGTATTTT
.,TRBJ1-1,TRBV15,.,CATSRSSAEAFF,TGTGCCACCAGCAGATCATCGGCTGAAGCTTTCTTT
.,TRBJ2-1,TRBV30,few,CAWSVRYNEQFF,TGTGCCTGGAGTGTGAGATACAATGAGCAGTTCTTC
.,TRBJ2-5,TRBV2,few,CASRGLLARQETQYF,TGTGCCAGCAGGGGACTTTTAGCGCGGCAAGAGACCCAGTACTTC
.,TRBJ2-1,TRBV5-1,.,CASSLDGEAYNEQFF,TGCGCCAGCAGCTTGGACGGGGAAGCCTACAATGAGCAGTTCTTC
TRBD2,TRBJ2-1,TRBV7-2,few,CASSPQGLAGEQFF,TGTGCCAGCAGCCCTCAGGGACTAGCCGGTGAGCAGTTCTTC
TRBD2,TRBJ2-1,TRBV12-3/TRBV12-4,many,CASSLSGGGYSEQFF,TGTGCCAGCAGTTTGTCGGGGGGGGGATATTCTGAGCAGTTCTTC
TRBD1,TRBJ1-1,TRBV7-2,many,CASIRGQGSSEAFF,TGTGCCAGCATCCGAGGACAGGGATCTTCTGAAGCTTTCTTT
.,TRBJ1-3,TRBV20-1,.,CSAFLGGNTIYF,TGCAGTGCTTTCTTAGGGGGAAACACCATATATTTT
.,TRBJ1-5,TRBV12-3/TRBV12-4,few,CASSLKGRGVSNQPQHF,TGTGCCAGCAGTTTAAAGGGGCGGGGGGTGAGCAATCAGCCCCAGCATTTT
TRBD2,TRBJ2-7,TRBV15,few,CATSAGLAGGSYEQYF,TGTGCCACCAGCGCCGGACTAGCGGGGGGATCCTACGAGCAGTACTTC
.,TRBJ1-1,TRBV7-9,.,CASSSGPGSTEAFF,TGTGCCAGCAGCTCGGGACCGGGGAGTACTGAAGCTTTCTTT
.,TRBJ2-1,TRBV20-1,.,CSARGNRENYNEQFF,TGCAGTGCTAGAGGTAACAGGGAAAACTACAATGAGCAGTTCTTC
TRBD2,TRBJ2-3,TRBV20-1,.,CSAGLAGSTDTQYF,TGCAGTGCTGGACTAGCGGGATCAACAGATACGCAGTATTTT
.,TRBJ1-1,TRBV28,.,CASSFSQLGTEAFF,TGTGCCAGCAGTTTTTCCCAGCTTGGCACTGAAGCTTTCTTT
TRBD2,TRBJ2-5,TRBV4-3,many,CASSRDYHQETQYF,TGCGCCAGCAGCCGGGACTACCACCAAGAGACCCAGTACTTC
TRBD1,TRBJ1-6,TRBV5-1,.,CASSQGVGVGSPLHF,TGCGCCAGCAGCCAGGGGGTAGGGGTGGGCTCACCCCTCCACTTT
.,TRBJ2-2,TRBV9,few,CASSVEVGVLVGELFF,TGTGCCAGCAGCGTAGAGGTGGGAGTGTTGGTCGGGGAGCTGTTTTTT
.,TRBJ2-2,TRBV6-2/TRBV6-3,.,CATRVTGTGELFF,TGTGCCACCCGCGTTACAGGGACCGGGGAGCTGTTTTTT
.,TRBJ2-1,TRBV7-3,.,CASSLNAPAYNEQFF,TGTGCCAGCAGCTTAAATGCTCCGGCCTACAATGAGCAGTTCTTC
.,TRBJ2-5,TRBV3-1,few,CASSQYQETQYF,TGTGCCAGCAGCCAGTACCAAGAGACCCAGTACTTC
.,TRBJ1-5,TRBV12-3/TRBV12-4,.,CASSLVGQFNQPQHF,TGTGCCAGCAGTTTAGTAGGACAGTTCAATCAGCCCCAGCATTTT
.,TRBJ1-6,TRBV9,few,CASTETSRNSPLHF,TGTGCCAGCACCGAAACAAGTCGCAATTCACCCCTCCACTTT
TRBD2,TRBJ2-3,TRBV10-3,.,CAISAAGGGWADTQYF,TGTGCCATCAGTGCAGCTGGCGGGGGGTGGGCAGATACGCAGTATTTT
.,TRBJ2-5,TRBV3-1,many,CASSLRGQETQYF,TGTGCCAGCTCACTGAGGGGTCAAGAGACCCAGTACTTC
.,TRBJ2-1,TRBV10-1,.,CASSRGQGGEQFF,TGCGCCAGCAGTCGAGGACAGGGAGGGGAGCAGTTCTTC
.,TRBJ2-6,TRBV7-6,few,CASSARSGANVLTF,TGTGCCAGCAGCGCCCGCTCTGGGGCCAACGTCCTGACTTTC
.,TRBJ1-4,TRBV13,.,CASSQGPSATNEKLFF,TGTGCCAGCAGCCAAGGACCCAGTGCAACTAATGAAAAACTGTTTTTT
.,TRBJ2-7,TRBV11-2,.,CASSLNIRPYEQYF,TGTGCCAGCAGCTTAAACATACGCCCCTACGAGCAGTACTTC
.,TRBJ2-7,TRBV20-1,.,CSARNEGGYEQYF,TGCAGTGCTAGAAACGAAGGGGGCTACGAGCAGTACTTC
TRBD2,TRBJ2-7,TRBV7-9,few,CASSSTSGPTYEQYF,TGTGCCAGCAGCTCCACTAGCGGCCCAACCTACGAGCAGTACTTC
.,TRBJ1-4,TRBV25-1,.,CASSERVATNEKLFF,TGTGCCAGCAGTGAACGGGTGGCAACTAATGAAAAACTGTTTTTT
.,TRBJ2-7,TRBV28,.,CASSFGPFGVGEQYF,TGTGCCAGCAGTTTTGGACCATTTGGGGTAGGCGAGCAGTACTTC
TRBD1,TRBJ2-7,TRBV5-1,.,CASSLEGGVYEQYF,TGCGCCAGCAGCTTGGAAGGGGGCGTTTACGAGCAGTACTTC
TRBD1,TRBJ2-2,TRBV28,.,CASRPDRKNTGELFF,TGTGCCAGCAGACCGGACAGGAAAAACACCGGGGAGCTGTTTTTT